Listed below are T cell receptor beta chains from one sample, sequenced in a study of blood T cell repertoires in COVID-19. Sequencing was performed with immunoSEQ multiplex PCR; in TCRdb, only in-frame clones are kept and a portion is missing. This repertoire shows under 50,000 clones, over 85% found once; its top ten account for 0.9% to 1.1%. The sample taken for sequencing was peripheral blood. All receptors derive from a man aged 55 to 70 with COVID-19, enrolled during active disease. Both conserved end residues are part of each CDR3. The D gene is left open where the match is weak. Expanded clones get a size class; other rows say once, few or many, or leave the size out.

CDR3 protein: CASRTGTGKGKNIQYF; CDR3 DNA: TGTGCCAGCAGGACCGGGACAGGGAAGGGCAAAAACATTCAGTACTTC; clone size: NA; J gene: TRBJ2-4; V gene: TRBV7-9; D gene: TRBD1
CDR3 protein: CASSAGTVGTQYF; CDR3 DNA: TGTGCCAGCAGCGCAGGGACAGTCGGTACGCAGTATTTT; clone size: NA; J gene: TRBJ2-3; V gene: TRBV7-9; D gene: TRBD1
CDR3 protein: CASSPRGRGSNQPQHF; CDR3 DNA: TGTGCCAGTAGTCCTCGGGGGAGGGGCAGCAATCAGCCCCAGCATTTT; clone size: NA; J gene: TRBJ1-5; V gene: TRBV19; D gene: NA
CDR3 protein: CASSPLTRGGFQPQHF; CDR3 DNA: TGTGCCAGCTCCCCCTTAACGAGGGGAGGGTTTCAGCCCCAGCATTTT; clone size: NA; J gene: TRBJ1-5; V gene: TRBV18; D gene: NA
CDR3 protein: CASSYTRLAGGNTGELFF; CDR3 DNA: TGTGCCAGCAGTTACACCCGACTAGCGGGAGGCAACACCGGGGAGCTGTTTTTT; clone size: NA; J gene: TRBJ2-2; V gene: TRBV6-2/TRBV6-3; D gene: TRBD2
CDR3 protein: CAIMAGENTEAFF; CDR3 DNA: TGTGCCATCATGGCGGGGGAGAACACTGAAGCTTTCTTT; clone size: NA; J gene: TRBJ1-1; V gene: TRBV10-3; D gene: NA
CDR3 protein: CAWSVLWRGRGGYTF; CDR3 DNA: TGTGCCTGGAGTGTACTATGGCGGGGGCGAGGTGGCTACACCTTC; clone size: once; J gene: TRBJ1-2; V gene: TRBV30; D gene: NA
CDR3 protein: CASSPRGNYMNTEAFF; CDR3 DNA: TGTGCCAGTAGTCCCAGGGGGAACTATATGAACACTGAAGCTTTCTTT; clone size: NA; J gene: TRBJ1-1; V gene: TRBV19; D gene: TRBD1
CDR3 protein: CASSSQGSSGNTIYF; CDR3 DNA: TGTGCCAGCAGCTCTCAAGGGAGCTCTGGAAACACCATATATTTT; clone size: NA; J gene: TRBJ1-3; V gene: TRBV11-2; D gene: NA
CDR3 protein: CASRGTNSPYEQYF; CDR3 DNA: TGTGCCAGCAGAGGGACTAATTCCCCCTACGAGCAGTACTTC; clone size: NA; J gene: TRBJ2-7; V gene: TRBV6-5; D gene: TRBD2
CDR3 protein: CASSYSGLAGSDTQYF; CDR3 DNA: TGTGCCAGCAGTTATTCCGGACTAGCGGGGTCCGATACGCAGTATTTT; clone size: NA; J gene: TRBJ2-3; V gene: TRBV6-5; D gene: TRBD2
CDR3 protein: CASSLSDGRVVKNIQYF; CDR3 DNA: TGTGCCAGCAGTTTATCAGACGGGAGGGTGGTCAAAAACATTCAGTACTTC; clone size: NA; J gene: TRBJ2-4; V gene: TRBV28; D gene: TRBD2
CDR3 protein: CASSLSRGSEAFF; CDR3 DNA: TGTGCCAGCAGTTTATCAAGGGGGTCTGAAGCTTTCTTT; clone size: NA; J gene: TRBJ1-1; V gene: TRBV27; D gene: NA
CDR3 protein: CASSQVDSGGAYNEQFF; CDR3 DNA: TGTGCCAGCAGCCAAGTGGATAGCGGGGGGGCGTACAATGAGCAGTTCTTC; clone size: NA; J gene: TRBJ2-1; V gene: TRBV3-1/TRBV3-2; D gene: TRBD2
CDR3 protein: CASSAGPQMEPQHF; CDR3 DNA: TGTGCCAGCAGCGCGGGACCGCAGATGGAGCCCCAGCATTTT; clone size: NA; J gene: TRBJ1-5; V gene: TRBV7-9; D gene: NA
CDR3 protein: CASTVQDSGANVLTF; CDR3 DNA: TGTGCCAGCACTGTTCAGGACTCTGGGGCCAACGTCCTGACTTTC; clone size: NA; J gene: TRBJ2-6; V gene: TRBV2; D gene: NA
CDR3 protein: CASSFQDRDHYGYTF; CDR3 DNA: TGTGCCAGCAGTTTTCAGGACAGGGATCACTATGGCTACACCTTC; clone size: NA; J gene: TRBJ1-2; V gene: TRBV28; D gene: TRBD1
CDR3 protein: CASSSDRGKKLFF; CDR3 DNA: TGTGCCAGCAGTTCGGACAGGGGGAAAAAACTGTTTTTT; clone size: NA; J gene: TRBJ1-4; V gene: TRBV27; D gene: TRBD1
CDR3 protein: CASSGSRGLAGGSSYNEQFF; CDR3 DNA: TGTGCCAGCAGCGGCTCTAGAGGACTAGCGGGGGGGAGCTCCTACAATGAGCAGTTCTTC; clone size: NA; J gene: TRBJ2-1; V gene: TRBV3-1/TRBV3-2; D gene: TRBD2
CDR3 protein: CASSDPLPGTQYF; CDR3 DNA: TGTGCCAGCAGTGACCCCCTGCCGGGTACGCAGTATTTT; clone size: NA; J gene: TRBJ2-3; V gene: TRBV25-1; D gene: NA
CDR3 protein: CATSDWGGSNEQFF; CDR3 DNA: TGTGCCACCAGTGATTGGGGCGGGAGCAATGAGCAGTTCTTC; clone size: NA; J gene: TRBJ2-1; V gene: TRBV24-1; D gene: TRBD2
CDR3 protein: CASSYGEVTQPQHF; CDR3 DNA: TGTGCCAGCAGTTACGGGGAGGTGACCCAGCCCCAGCATTTT; clone size: NA; J gene: TRBJ1-5; V gene: TRBV6-6; D gene: NA
CDR3 protein: CASSPQRQRSSPLHF; CDR3 DNA: TGTGCCAGCAGCCCGCAAAGGCAGCGTTCTTCACCCCTCCACTTT; clone size: NA; J gene: TRBJ1-6; V gene: TRBV14; D gene: NA
CDR3 protein: CASRTGGSYEQYF; CDR3 DNA: TGTGCCAGTCGGACAGGGGGTTCTTACGAGCAGTACTTC; clone size: once; J gene: TRBJ2-7; V gene: TRBV11-2; D gene: TRBD1
CDR3 protein: CASSFGQGPYEQYF; CDR3 DNA: TGTGCCAGCAGCTTCGGACAGGGTCCCTACGAGCAGTACTTC; clone size: NA; J gene: TRBJ2-7; V gene: TRBV9; D gene: TRBD1
CDR3 protein: CASSQGQGNSPLHF; CDR3 DNA: TGTGCCAGCTCCCAAGGACAGGGGAATTCACCCCTCCACTTT; clone size: NA; J gene: TRBJ1-6; V gene: TRBV18; D gene: TRBD1
CDR3 protein: CASAPSYTEAFF; CDR3 DNA: TGTGCCAGTGCCCCCAGTTACACTGAAGCTTTCTTT; clone size: NA; J gene: TRBJ1-1; V gene: TRBV19; D gene: NA
CDR3 protein: CASSPSSGSRDEQFF; CDR3 DNA: TGTGCCAGCTCACCATCTAGCGGGAGTAGGGATGAGCAGTTCTTC; clone size: NA; J gene: TRBJ2-1; V gene: TRBV18; D gene: TRBD2
CDR3 protein: CASSVSAGGPAIQYF; CDR3 DNA: TGTGCCAGCAGCGTCTCAGCGGGGGGGCCGGCCATTCAGTACTTC; clone size: NA; J gene: TRBJ2-4; V gene: TRBV9; D gene: TRBD2
CDR3 protein: CASSLARGGQNPPSYNEQFF; CDR3 DNA: TGCGCCAGCAGCTTGGCCCGGGGGGGACAGAACCCACCTTCCTACAATGAGCAGTTCTTC; clone size: NA; J gene: TRBJ2-1; V gene: TRBV5-1; D gene: NA
CDR3 protein: CASSFPGQGTYEQYF; CDR3 DNA: TGTGCCAGCAGCTTCCCGGGACAGGGAACCTACGAGCAGTACTTC; clone size: NA; J gene: TRBJ2-7; V gene: TRBV11-1; D gene: TRBD1
CDR3 protein: CAISESAGGLGNQPQHF; CDR3 DNA: TGTGCCATCAGTGAGTCTGCGGGGGGGCTTGGCAATCAGCCCCAGCATTTT; clone size: NA; J gene: TRBJ1-5; V gene: TRBV10-3; D gene: NA
CDR3 protein: CASTGGYRAYSYNSPLHF; CDR3 DNA: TGTGCCAGCACAGGGGGATACAGGGCTTACTCCTATAATTCACCCCTCCACTTT; clone size: NA; J gene: TRBJ1-6; V gene: TRBV7-9; D gene: TRBD1
CDR3 protein: CASSEWTGENGYTF; CDR3 DNA: TGTGCCAGCAGTGAGTGGACAGGGGAGAATGGCTACACCTTC; clone size: NA; J gene: TRBJ1-2; V gene: TRBV6-1; D gene: TRBD1
CDR3 protein: CSAYRVAQFF; CDR3 DNA: TGCAGTGCTTACAGGGTGGCGCAGTTCTTC; clone size: NA; J gene: TRBJ2-1; V gene: TRBV20-1; D gene: NA
CDR3 protein: CASQDRAPNEKLFF; CDR3 DNA: TGTGCCAGCCAGGACAGGGCCCCAAATGAAAAACTGTTTTTT; clone size: NA; J gene: TRBJ1-4; V gene: TRBV19; D gene: TRBD1
CDR3 protein: CASSYTSGAPGELFF; CDR3 DNA: TGCGCCAGCAGCTATACATCAGGGGCTCCCGGGGAGCTGTTTTTT; clone size: NA; J gene: TRBJ2-2; V gene: TRBV5-1; D gene: NA
CDR3 protein: CASSLFGGSSGRSKNEQFF; CDR3 DNA: TGTGCCAGCAGTCTCTTCGGGGGTTCTAGCGGGAGGTCTAAAAATGAGCAGTTCTTC; clone size: NA; J gene: TRBJ2-1; V gene: TRBV27; D gene: TRBD2
CDR3 protein: CASSPDRGHEQFF; CDR3 DNA: TGTGCCAGCAGCCCCGACAGGGGGCATGAGCAGTTCTTC; clone size: NA; J gene: TRBJ2-1; V gene: TRBV11-2; D gene: TRBD1
CDR3 protein: CASSEVAGRHEQFF; CDR3 DNA: TGTGCCAGCAGTGAAGTTGCGGGTAGACATGAGCAGTTCTTC; clone size: NA; J gene: TRBJ2-1; V gene: TRBV25-1; D gene: NA
CDR3 protein: CAWSVSLGPSGYTF; CDR3 DNA: TGTGCCTGGAGTGTATCCTTGGGCCCGAGTGGCTACACCTTC; clone size: NA; J gene: TRBJ1-2; V gene: TRBV30; D gene: NA
CDR3 protein: CASKASLPYNEQFF; CDR3 DNA: TGTGCCAGCAAGGCTAGTCTCCCCTACAATGAGCAGTTCTTC; clone size: NA; J gene: TRBJ2-1; V gene: TRBV2; D gene: NA
CDR3 protein: CASSLEDRVFQGPQETQYF; CDR3 DNA: TGTGCCAGCAGCTTAGAGGACAGGGTATTCCAAGGGCCCCAAGAGACCCAGTACTTC; clone size: NA; J gene: TRBJ2-5; V gene: TRBV7-8; D gene: TRBD1
CDR3 protein: CASEPSGLAKNIQYF; CDR3 DNA: TGTGCCTCCGAACCTAGCGGGCTAGCCAAAAACATTCAGTACTTC; clone size: NA; J gene: TRBJ2-4; V gene: TRBV25-1; D gene: TRBD2
CDR3 protein: CASSTGQGYNEQFF; CDR3 DNA: TGTGCCAGCAGCACGGGACAGGGGTACAATGAGCAGTTCTTC; clone size: NA; J gene: TRBJ2-1; V gene: TRBV7-9; D gene: TRBD1